A selection of T cell receptor beta chains follows, all from one sample in a study of response to subunit inactivated influenza vaccine. TCRdb reprocessed the RT-PCR reads with MiXCR, giving one entry per CDR3 protein. The table shows 450,000 to 700,000 distinct CDR3 sequences, with about 14% occurring only once. Sequenced here: PBMCs from blood, sampled 11 to 12 days after vaccination. The receptors come from a man between 45 and 60 years old who received an inactivated influenza vaccine. The CDR3 runs from the conserved cysteine through the conserved F or W. The D gene is left open where the match is weak. Clone size is not always given. Where it is, it says once, few, many or a class for expanded clones.

D | J | size | V | CDR3 | DNA
TRBD1 | TRBJ1-2 | NA | TRBV20-1 | CSAPRQGFGYTF | TGCAGTGCTCCAAGACAGGGGTTTGGCTACACCTTC
NA | TRBJ2-7 | few | TRBV7-8 | CASSSGLVTGHEQYF | TGTGCCAGCAGCTCTGGTCTAGTGACAGGCCACGAGCAGTACTTC
TRBD1 | TRBJ2-7 | NA | TRBV18 | CASSPGGQLIYEQYF | TGTGCCAGCTCACCAGGGGGACAGCTTATCTACGAGCAGTACTTC
NA | TRBJ2-3 | NA | TRBV20-1 | CSAREGVDTQYF | TGCAGTGCTAGGGAAGGGGTGGATACGCAGTATTTT
TRBD2 | TRBJ2-3 | NA | TRBV7-2 | CASSPLPSGRATDTQYF | TGTGCCAGCAGCCCCCTCCCTAGCGGGAGGGCGACAGATACGCAGTATTTT
TRBD2 | TRBJ2-2 | few | TRBV27 | CASSLKKRQNRGSGELFF | TGTGCCAGCAGCTTAAAGAAAAGGCAAAACCGCGGGAGCGGGGAGCTGTTTTTT
TRBD1 | TRBJ1-2 | few | TRBV29-1 | CSIESRGRDHGYTF | TGCAGCATTGAGAGCAGGGGGCGAGACCATGGCTACACCTTC
NA | TRBJ1-3 | NA | TRBV9 | CATSRGPIGSSGNTIYF | TGTGCCACCTCAAGGGGACCCATTGGGAGCTCTGGAAACACCATATATTTT
NA | TRBJ2-1 | many | TRBV11-2 | CASSLVYTGGAYNEQFF | TGTGCCAGCAGCTTAGTTTATACGGGCGGAGCTTACAATGAGCAGTTCTTC
NA | TRBJ2-3 | many | TRBV28 | CASSFPSDTQYF | TGTGCCAGCAGTTTTCCCTCAGATACGCAGTATTTT
NA | TRBJ1-1 | few | TRBV4-2 | CASSPGFGREAFF | TGTGCCAGCAGCCCGGGATTTGGACGGGAAGCTTTCTTT
NA | TRBJ2-3 | NA | TRBV7-2 | CASTRMGGTQYF | TGTGCCAGCACCCGGATGGGTGGTACGCAGTATTTT
NA | TRBJ2-7 | few | TRBV7-2 | CASSPGTVRSEQYF | TGTGCCAGCAGCCCCGGGACCGTCCGTAGCGAGCAGTACTTC
NA | TRBJ2-7 | NA | TRBV7-9 | CASSLVANEQYF | TGTGCCAGCAGCTTAGTAGCTAACGAGCAGTACTTC
NA | TRBJ1-5 | NA | TRBV28 | CASRWGGSQPQHF | TGTGCCAGCAGGTGGGGGGGCAGTCAGCCCCAGCATTTT
TRBD1 | TRBJ2-2 | NA | TRBV6-5 | CASSLPEPGQGPGELFF | TGTGCCAGCAGTTTACCTGAGCCGGGACAGGGACCCGGGGAGCTGTTTTTT
NA | TRBJ1-5 | few | TRBV6-1 | CASRRENNQPQHF | TGTGCCAGCAGACGGGAAAACAATCAGCCCCAGCATTTT
NA | TRBJ1-1 | NA | TRBV5-1 | CASSLMTAMNTEAFF | TGCGCCAGCAGCTTGATGACAGCTATGAACACTGAAGCTTTCTTT
NA | TRBJ2-1 | NA | TRBV29-1 | CSVEDLTPNNEQFF | TGCAGCGTTGAAGATCTGACCCCTAACAATGAGCAGTTCTTC
TRBD1 | TRBJ1-6 | NA | TRBV5-6 | CASSFRDRGISPLHF | TGTGCCAGCAGTTTCCGGGACAGGGGGATTTCACCCCTCCACTTT
NA | TRBJ1-3 | NA | TRBV20-1 | CSARDGSGNTIYF | TGCAGTGCTAGAGATGGATCTGGAAACACCATATATTTT
TRBD1 | TRBJ2-2 | many | TRBV5-1 | CASSAGQARWFGELFF | TGCGCCAGCAGCGCGGGACAGGCCCGTTGGTTCGGGGAGCTGTTTTTT
TRBD1 | TRBJ2-3 | few | TRBV10-1 | CASSDGQGVSYTQYF | TGCGCCAGCAGTGATGGACAGGGGGTATCGTATACGCAGTATTTT
NA | TRBJ2-6 | NA | TRBV19 | CASSIRAGLASGANVLTF | TGTGCCAGTAGTATAAGGGCAGGGTTGGCCTCTGGGGCCAACGTCCTGACTTTC
NA | TRBJ1-4 | few | TRBV2 | CASRTDGNEKLFF | TGTGCCAGCAGGACGGACGGAAATGAAAAACTGTTTTTT
NA | TRBJ1-1 | many | TRBV29-1 | CSVTQVMNTEAFF | TGCAGCGTCACACAGGTCATGAACACTGAAGCTTTCTTT
TRBD2 | TRBJ2-3 | few | TRBV5-1 | CASSYLSGGAPDTQYF | TGCGCCAGCAGCTACCTTAGCGGGGGGGCCCCAGATACGCAGTATTTT
TRBD1 | TRBJ2-5 | many | TRBV7-9 | CASSLIIWGQVATQYF | TGTGCCAGCAGCTTAATCATCTGGGGACAGGTAGCGACCCAGTACTTC
NA | TRBJ1-1 | few | TRBV28 | CASGLEAFF | TGTGCCTCGGGACTTGAAGCTTTCTTT
TRBD2 | TRBJ2-1 | NA | TRBV28 | CASSFSGGGDEQFF | TGTGCCAGCAGTTTTTCGGGGGGGGGTGATGAGCAGTTCTTC
TRBD1 | TRBJ2-7 | NA | TRBV12-3/TRBV12-4 | CASRWGQGESYEQYF | TGTGCCAGCAGATGGGGACAGGGGGAATCCTACGAGCAGTACTTC
NA | TRBJ2-7 | NA | TRBV24-1 | CATSEFTGLLTYEQYF | TGTGCCACCAGTGAATTTACAGGTCTTCTCACCTACGAGCAGTACTTC
NA | TRBJ2-2 | many | TRBV10-3 | CAISVRNTGELFF | TGTGCCATCAGTGTGCGGAACACCGGGGAGCTGTTTTTT
TRBD1 | TRBJ1-1 | NA | TRBV6-1 | CASSEASGGGTEAFF | TGTGCCAGCAGTGAAGCTTCAGGGGGAGGAACTGAAGCTTTCTTT
NA | TRBJ2-7 | NA | TRBV2 | CATSGDIAYEQYF | TGTGCCACCAGCGGAGACATAGCCTACGAGCAGTACTTC
NA | TRBJ2-7 | NA | TRBV7-2 | CASSSRGSHEQYF | TGTGCCAGCAGCTCCCGGGGATCCCACGAGCAGTACTTC
TRBD2 | TRBJ2-1 | NA | TRBV30 | CAWSYYLAGGEQFF | TGTGCCTGGAGTTATTATCTAGCGGGAGGAGAGCAGTTCTTC
TRBD2 | TRBJ2-5 | few | TRBV20-1 | CSAREGPGLAETQYF | TGCAGTGCTAGAGAGGGGCCGGGACTAGCAGAGACCCAGTACTTC
NA | TRBJ2-2 | NA | TRBV28 | CASSRRVPNTGELFF | TGTGCCAGCAGCCGACGGGTCCCGAACACCGGGGAGCTGTTTTTT
NA | TRBJ2-5 | few | TRBV20-1 | CSAPRASQTQYF | TGCAGTGCTCCAAGGGCGTCACAGACCCAGTACTTC
NA | TRBJ2-2 | NA | TRBV6-2/TRBV6-3 | CASSLTARSTGELFF | TGTGCCAGCAGTCTAACCGCGAGGTCCACCGGGGAGCTGTTTTTT
NA | TRBJ1-3 | NA | TRBV12-3/TRBV12-4 | CASSTLGQLSGNTIYF | TGTGCCAGCAGTACCCTAGGACAGCTCTCTGGAAACACCATATATTTT
NA | TRBJ2-5 | many | TRBV11-2 | CASSFRSAWRETQYF | TGTGCCAGCAGCTTCCGATCGGCTTGGCGAGAGACCCAGTACTTC
TRBD2 | TRBJ2-1 | NA | TRBV27 | CASTFAGGHNEQFF | TGTGCCAGCACGTTTGCGGGGGGGCACAATGAGCAGTTCTTC